The rows below give T cell receptor beta chains drawn from one sample of a study of CD8+ T cells in alopecia areata. Generated by immunoSEQ multiplex PCR, the TCRdb table keeps only in-frame clones and is missing some. The sample has under 130,000 clones, more than 75% seen once. Sample: CD8+ T cells sorted from blood, taken between weeks 30 and 35, from a patient treated with tofacitinib. Receptors originate from a human donor with alopecia areata. Each CDR3 is given with its conserved first and last residue. The D gene is left open where the match is weak. Clone size is shown for a subset of rows, as once, few, many or a class of expanded clone.

d_gene,abundance,j_gene,v_gene,CDR3aa,CDR3nt
.,.,TRBJ2-1,TRBV6-6,CASSYPGQHWYNEQFF,TGTGCCAGCAGTTACCCGGGCCAGCATTGGTACAATGAGCAGTTCTTC
.,.,TRBJ1-1,TRBV9,CASSVSGNTEAFF,TGTGCCAGCAGCGTGTCAGGCAACACTGAAGCTTTCTTT
.,.,TRBJ2-7,TRBV29-1,CSVEISGFSYEQYF,TGCAGCGTTGAGATATCGGGCTTCTCCTACGAGCAGTACTTC
.,.,TRBJ1-1,TRBV27,CASSSGGAEAFF,TGTGCCAGCAGTAGCGGAGGAGCTGAAGCTTTCTTT
.,.,TRBJ2-7,TRBV21-1,CARKGRLSYEQYF,TGTGCCAGGAAGGGACGGCTCTCCTACGAGCAGTACTTC
.,.,TRBJ2-2,TRBV7-9,CASSLVPGELFF,TGTGCCAGCAGCTTAGTTCCCGGGGAGCTGTTTTTT
.,.,TRBJ2-3,TRBV5-1,CASSLAQGGTTDTQYF,TGCGCCAGCAGCTTGGCTCAGGGAGGTACCACAGATACGCAGTATTTT
TRBD2,.,TRBJ2-1,TRBV27,CASSLLAGGYNEQFF,TGTGCCAGCAGTCTTCTAGCGGGAGGTTACAATGAGCAGTTCTTC
TRBD1,few,TRBJ2-3,TRBV7-9,CASSSPLGTGVEDTQYF,TGTGCCAGCAGCTCCCCCCTCGGGACAGGGGTTGAAGATACGCAGTATTTT
.,.,TRBJ2-7,TRBV25-1,CASNGGQYEQYF,TGTGCCAGCAACGGAGGACAGTACGAGCAGTACTTC
.,once,TRBJ1-5,TRBV6-1,CASSELRSSNQPQHF,TGTGCCAGCAGTGAACTTAGGAGTAGCAATCAGCCCCAGCATTTT
TRBD2,.,TRBJ2-1,TRBV29-1,CSVEARASGDFYNEQFF,TGCAGCGTTGAAGCTCGGGCTAGCGGAGATTTCTACAATGAGCAGTTCTTC
.,.,TRBJ1-1,TRBV5-4,CATGGGNTEAFF,TGTGCCACCGGCGGAGGGAACACTGAAGCTTTCTTT
TRBD2,.,TRBJ2-3,TRBV7-2,CASSMGTSPTDTQYF,TGTGCCAGCAGCATGGGGACTAGCCCTACAGATACGCAGTATTTT
.,.,TRBJ2-1,TRBV6-5,CASSYGGNNEQFF,TGTGCCAGCAGTTACGGCGGGAACAATGAGCAGTTCTTC
.,.,TRBJ2-3,TRBV10-3,CAIMEGDTDTQYF,TGTGCCATCATGGAAGGGGACACAGATACGCAGTATTTT
TRBD1,once,TRBJ2-7,TRBV7-9,CASSPGGAYEQYF,TGTGCCAGCAGCCCAGGGGGCGCCTACGAGCAGTACTTC
.,once,TRBJ2-6,TRBV19,CAIGWESYSGANVLTF,TGTGCCATAGGATGGGAGTCGTACTCTGGGGCCAACGTCCTGACTTTC
.,.,TRBJ2-7,TRBV6-1,CASSRRDIEQYF,TGTGCCAGCAGCCGCCGGGACATCGAGCAGTACTTC
TRBD1,.,TRBJ2-3,TRBV15,CATSTRQGVDTQYF,TGTGCCACCAGCACTCGACAGGGGGTGGATACGCAGTATTTT
.,.,TRBJ1-3,TRBV27,CASSSTARSRNTIYF,TGTGCCAGCAGTTCGACAGCTCGGTCGCGAAACACCATATATTTT
TRBD1,.,TRBJ1-1,TRBV9,CASSVGQGYTEAFF,TGTGCCAGCAGCGTGGGACAGGGGTACACTGAAGCTTTCTTT